The table lists the clone carrying this TCR beta chain with a count of one. The assay was immunoSEQ multiplex PCR, and TCRdb's table has in-frame clones only and misses some. The sample shows some 46,000 clones, roughly 85% of them seen only once. The data were taken from a study of radiation and T cells in renal cell carcinoma. The time point: blood 4 weeks post-SBRT, at nephrectomy. Treatment indicated: 15 Gy SBRT to primary tumor, nephrectomy 4 weeks later. V gave up 5 bases and J gave up 4 bases; unmatched junction bases: 2. This CDR3 is built from 13 residues. The germline V gene has CDR1 SSHAT and CDR2 FNYEAQ (reference sequence).

The chain carries TRBV7-7 and TRBJ2-5; 9 nucleotides match TRBD1. The starting material was blood, obtained from a patient whose treatment included radiotherapy and nephrectomy. This receptor was identified in a woman aged 70 to 79 with renal cell carcinoma. The CDR3 region is CASSTGGLETQYF. DNA of the CDR3: TGTGCCAGCAGCACAGGGGGCTTAGAGACCCAGTACTTC.